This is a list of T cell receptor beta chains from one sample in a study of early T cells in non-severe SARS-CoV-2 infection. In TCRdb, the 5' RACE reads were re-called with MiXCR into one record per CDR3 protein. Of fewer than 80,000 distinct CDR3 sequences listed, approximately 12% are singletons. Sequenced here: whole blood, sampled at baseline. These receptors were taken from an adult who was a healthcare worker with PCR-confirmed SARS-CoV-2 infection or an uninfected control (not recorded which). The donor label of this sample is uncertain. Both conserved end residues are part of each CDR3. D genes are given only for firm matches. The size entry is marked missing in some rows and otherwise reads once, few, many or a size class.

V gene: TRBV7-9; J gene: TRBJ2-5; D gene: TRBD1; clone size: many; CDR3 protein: CASSPFDRGETQYF; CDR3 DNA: TGTGCCAGCAGCCCCTTCGACAGGGGAGAGACCCAGTACTTC
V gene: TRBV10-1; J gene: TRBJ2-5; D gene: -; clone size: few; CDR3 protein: CASSDRNQETQYF; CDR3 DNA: TGCGCCAGCAGCGACAGAAACCAAGAGACCCAGTACTTC
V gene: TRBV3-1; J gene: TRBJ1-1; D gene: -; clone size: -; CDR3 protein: CASSRPHPDGAEAFF; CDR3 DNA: TGTGCCAGCAGCCGACCCCACCCCGATGGGGCTGAAGCTTTCTTT
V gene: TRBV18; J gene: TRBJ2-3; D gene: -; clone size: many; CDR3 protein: CASSPPAATSTDTQYF; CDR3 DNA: TGTGCCAGCTCACCACCGGCCGCGACTAGCACAGATACGCAGTATTTT
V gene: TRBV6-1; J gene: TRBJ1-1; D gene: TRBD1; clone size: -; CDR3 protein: CASSKTGSSDRYTEAFF; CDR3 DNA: TGTGCCAGCAGCAAGACAGGGAGTTCCGATCGGTACACTGAAGCTTTCTTT
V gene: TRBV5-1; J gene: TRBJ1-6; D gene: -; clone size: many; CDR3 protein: CASSLWGPLSYNSPLHF; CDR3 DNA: TGCGCCAGCAGCTTGTGGGGGCCCCTCTCCTATAATTCACCCCTCCACTTT
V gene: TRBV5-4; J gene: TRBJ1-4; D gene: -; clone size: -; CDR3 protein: CASSLGRTSRSTNEKLFF; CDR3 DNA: TGTGCCAGCAGCTTGGGGAGGACAAGCCGATCAACTAATGAAAAACTGTTTTTT
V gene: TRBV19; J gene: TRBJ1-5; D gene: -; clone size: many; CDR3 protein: CASKKEGSNQPQHF; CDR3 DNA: TGTGCCAGTAAGAAGGAGGGTAGCAATCAGCCCCAGCATTTT
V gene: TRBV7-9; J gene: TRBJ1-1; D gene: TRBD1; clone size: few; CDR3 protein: CASSLSGGAEAFF; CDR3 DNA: TGTGCCAGCAGCTTGTCAGGGGGTGCTGAAGCTTTCTTT
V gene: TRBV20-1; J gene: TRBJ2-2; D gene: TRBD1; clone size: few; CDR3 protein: CSARATGGYTGELFF; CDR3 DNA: TGCAGTGCTAGAGCGACAGGGGGCTACACCGGGGAGCTGTTTTTT
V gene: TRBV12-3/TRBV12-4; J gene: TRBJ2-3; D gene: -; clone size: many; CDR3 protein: CASSLGNIANTQYF; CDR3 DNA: TGTGCCAGCAGTTTAGGGAACATCGCAAATACGCAGTATTTT
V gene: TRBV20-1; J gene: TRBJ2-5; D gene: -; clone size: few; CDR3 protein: CSANPLRNQETQYF; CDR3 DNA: TGCAGTGCTAACCCGTTGAGAAATCAAGAGACCCAGTACTTC
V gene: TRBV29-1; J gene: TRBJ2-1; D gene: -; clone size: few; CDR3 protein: CSVEYAALPTYNEQFF; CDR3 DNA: TGCAGCGTTGAATACGCGGCCTTACCGACGTACAATGAGCAGTTCTTC
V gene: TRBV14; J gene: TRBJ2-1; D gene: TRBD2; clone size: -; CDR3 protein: CASSHWGGNEQFF; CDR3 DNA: TGTGCCAGCAGCCACTGGGGGGGGAATGAGCAGTTCTTC
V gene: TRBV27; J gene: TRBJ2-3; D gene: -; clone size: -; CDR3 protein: CASHGPDQFGGTDTQYF; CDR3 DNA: TGTGCCAGTCATGGCCCTGACCAATTCGGCGGTACAGATACGCAGTATTTT
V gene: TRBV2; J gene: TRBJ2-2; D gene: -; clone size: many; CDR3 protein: CASSDSPASNGELFF; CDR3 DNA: TGTGCCAGCAGTGATTCGCCGGCATCTAACGGGGAGCTGTTTTTT
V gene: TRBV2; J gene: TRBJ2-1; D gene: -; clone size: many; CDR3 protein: CASNKGASSYNEQFF; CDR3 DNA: TGTGCCAGCAATAAGGGTGCCAGCTCCTACAATGAGCAGTTCTTC
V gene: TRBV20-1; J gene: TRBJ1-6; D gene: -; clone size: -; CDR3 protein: CSARRDGNYNSPLHF; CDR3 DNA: TGCAGTGCGCGCCGGGACGGAAATTATAATTCACCCCTCCACTTT
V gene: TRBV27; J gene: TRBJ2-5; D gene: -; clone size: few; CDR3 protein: CASSLSRWETQYF; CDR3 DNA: TGTGCCAGCAGTTTATCACGTTGGGAGACCCAGTACTTC
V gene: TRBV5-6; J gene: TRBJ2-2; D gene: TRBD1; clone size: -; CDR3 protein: CASSFGTGNAGELFF; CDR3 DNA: TGTGCCAGCAGCTTTGGGACAGGGAACGCCGGGGAGCTGTTTTTT
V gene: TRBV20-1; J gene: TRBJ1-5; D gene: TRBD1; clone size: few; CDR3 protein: CSARTGSSNQPQHF; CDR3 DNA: TGCAGTGCTAGGACAGGGAGTAGCAATCAGCCCCAGCATTTT
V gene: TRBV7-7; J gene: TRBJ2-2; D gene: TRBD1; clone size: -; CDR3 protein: CASSLGGQGNTGELFF; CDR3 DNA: TGTGCCAGCAGCTTAGGGGGACAGGGGAACACCGGGGAGCTGTTTTTT
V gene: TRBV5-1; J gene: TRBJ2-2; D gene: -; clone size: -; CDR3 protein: CASSFGINTGELFF; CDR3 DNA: TGCGCCAGCAGCTTCGGGATAAACACCGGGGAGCTGTTTTTT
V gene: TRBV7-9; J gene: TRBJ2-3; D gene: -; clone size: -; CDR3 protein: CASSTTTDTQYF; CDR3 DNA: TGTGCCAGCAGCACAACCACAGATACGCAGTATTTT
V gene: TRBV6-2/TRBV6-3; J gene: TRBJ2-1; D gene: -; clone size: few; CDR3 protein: CASTPQVAGHNEQFF; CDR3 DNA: TGTGCCAGCACTCCCCAAGTCGCAGGGCACAATGAGCAGTTCTTC
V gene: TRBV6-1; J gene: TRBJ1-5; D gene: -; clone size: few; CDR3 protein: CASSGEHSNQPQHF; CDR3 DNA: TGTGCCAGCAGTGGCGAACATAGCAATCAGCCCCAGCATTTT
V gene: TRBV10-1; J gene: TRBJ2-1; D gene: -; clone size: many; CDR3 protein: CASSFGMSGGRRAVNEQFF; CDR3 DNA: TGCGCCAGCTCGTTCGGTATGTCGGGGGGCCGTCGGGCGGTCAATGAGCAGTTCTTC